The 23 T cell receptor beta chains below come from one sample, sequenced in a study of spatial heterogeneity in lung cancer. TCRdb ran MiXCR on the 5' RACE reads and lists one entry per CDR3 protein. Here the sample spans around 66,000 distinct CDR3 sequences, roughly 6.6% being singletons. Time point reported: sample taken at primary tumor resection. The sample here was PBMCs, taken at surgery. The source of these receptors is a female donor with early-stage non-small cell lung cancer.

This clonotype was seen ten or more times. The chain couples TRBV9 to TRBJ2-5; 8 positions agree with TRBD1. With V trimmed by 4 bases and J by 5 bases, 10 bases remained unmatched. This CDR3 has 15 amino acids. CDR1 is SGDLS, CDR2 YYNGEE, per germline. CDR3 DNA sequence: TGTGCCAGCAGCCCACGGACAGGGTGGGGGGAGACCCAGTACTTC. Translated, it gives CASSPRTGWGETQYF.

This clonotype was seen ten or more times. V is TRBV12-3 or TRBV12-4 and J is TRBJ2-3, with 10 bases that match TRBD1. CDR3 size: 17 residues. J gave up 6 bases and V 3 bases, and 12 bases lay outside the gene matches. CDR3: CASSFLGGTGATDTQYF. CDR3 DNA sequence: TGTGCCAGCAGTTTCCTAGGAGGGACAGGGGCAACTGATACGCAGTATTTT.

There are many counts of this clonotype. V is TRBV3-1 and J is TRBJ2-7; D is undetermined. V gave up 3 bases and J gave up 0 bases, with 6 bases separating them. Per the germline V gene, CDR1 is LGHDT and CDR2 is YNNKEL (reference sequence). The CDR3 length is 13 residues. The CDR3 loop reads CASSHQFSYEQYF. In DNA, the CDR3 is TGTGCCAGCAGCCATCAGTTCTCCTACGAGCAGTACTTC.

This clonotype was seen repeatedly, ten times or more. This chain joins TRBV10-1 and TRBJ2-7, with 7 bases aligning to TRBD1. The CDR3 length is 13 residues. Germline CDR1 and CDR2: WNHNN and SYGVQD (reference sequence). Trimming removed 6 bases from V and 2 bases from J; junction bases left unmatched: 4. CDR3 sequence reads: CASSPGTAYEQYF. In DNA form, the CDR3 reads TGCGCCAGCAGCCCAGGGACAGCCTACGAGCAGTACTTC.

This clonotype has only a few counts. This CDR3 is CASSSYLDSTIAKNIQYF. CDR3 DNA: TGTGCCAGCAGCTCGTACCTGGACTCCACAATAGCCAAAAACATTCAGTACTTC. The chain is built from TRBV7-3 and TRBJ2-4; D may be TRBD2 (5 bases). Trimming pared 4 bases from V and 0 bases from J, leaving 19 bases between. The CDR3 consists of 18 residues. The germline CDR1 and CDR2 sequences are SGHTA and FQGTGA.

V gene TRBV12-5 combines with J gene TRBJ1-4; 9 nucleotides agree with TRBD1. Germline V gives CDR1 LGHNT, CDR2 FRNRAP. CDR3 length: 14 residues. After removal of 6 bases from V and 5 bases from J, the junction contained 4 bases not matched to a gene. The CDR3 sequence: CASGRGTGNEKLFF. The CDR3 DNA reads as TGTGCTAGTGGCCGAGGGACAGGGAATGAAAAACTGTTTTTT.

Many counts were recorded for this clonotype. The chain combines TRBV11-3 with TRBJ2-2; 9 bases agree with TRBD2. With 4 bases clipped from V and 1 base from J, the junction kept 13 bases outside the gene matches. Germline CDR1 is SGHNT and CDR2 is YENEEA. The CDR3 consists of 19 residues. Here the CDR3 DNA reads TGTGCCAGCAGCTCGGGAGGCCTAGCGGGATGGTGGAACACCGGGGAGCTGTTTTTT. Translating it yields CASSSGGLAGWWNTGELFF.

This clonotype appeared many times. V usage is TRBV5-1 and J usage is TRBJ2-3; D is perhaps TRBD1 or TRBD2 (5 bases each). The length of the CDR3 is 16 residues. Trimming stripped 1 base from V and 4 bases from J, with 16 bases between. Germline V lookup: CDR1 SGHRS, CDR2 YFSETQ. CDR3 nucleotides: TGCGCCAGCAGCTTGTCAGGCTCAGAGGGGTCAGATACGCAGTATTTT. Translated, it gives CASSLSGSEGSDTQYF.

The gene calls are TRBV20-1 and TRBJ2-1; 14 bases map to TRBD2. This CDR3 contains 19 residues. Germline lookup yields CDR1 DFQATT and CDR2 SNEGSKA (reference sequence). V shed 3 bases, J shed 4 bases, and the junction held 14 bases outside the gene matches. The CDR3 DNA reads TGCAGTGCTAGCCCGGGACTAGCGGGAGCCCTTGGTTTGTACAATGAGCAGTTCTTC. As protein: CSASPGLAGALGLYNEQFF.

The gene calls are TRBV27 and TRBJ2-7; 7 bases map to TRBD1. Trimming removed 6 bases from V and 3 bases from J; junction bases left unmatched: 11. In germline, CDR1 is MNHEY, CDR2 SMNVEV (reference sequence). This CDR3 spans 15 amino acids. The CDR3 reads CASSPLTGRGYEQYF. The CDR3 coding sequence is TGTGCCAGCAGCCCCCTGACAGGGAGAGGCTACGAGCAGTACTTC.

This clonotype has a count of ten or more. This CDR3 is CASSPHDRGNYGYTF. The CDR3 DNA sequence: TGTGCCAGCAGCCCCCACGACAGGGGGAACTATGGCTACACCTTC. This chain uses TRBV11-3 with TRBJ1-2; 9 bases line up with TRBD1. The length of the CDR3 is 15 residues. Germline lookup yields CDR1 SGHNT and CDR2 YENEEA. The trim removed 5 bases at V and 2 bases at J, leaving 6 bases unmatched.

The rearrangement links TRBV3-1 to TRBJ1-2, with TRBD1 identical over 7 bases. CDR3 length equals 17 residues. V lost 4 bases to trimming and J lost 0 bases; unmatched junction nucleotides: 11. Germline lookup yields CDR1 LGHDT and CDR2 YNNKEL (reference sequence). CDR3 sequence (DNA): TGTGCCAGCAGCCCATTCTCGGGACAGCTTGCTAACTATGGCTACACCTTC. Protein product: CASSPFSGQLANYGYTF.

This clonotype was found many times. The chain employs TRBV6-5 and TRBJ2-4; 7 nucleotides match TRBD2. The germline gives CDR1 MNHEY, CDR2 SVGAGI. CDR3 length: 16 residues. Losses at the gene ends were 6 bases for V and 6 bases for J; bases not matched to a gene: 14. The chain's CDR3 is CASSPTLDGGSNIQYF. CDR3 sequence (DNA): TGTGCCAGCAGCCCTACATTGGACGGGGGGTCAAACATTCAGTACTTC.

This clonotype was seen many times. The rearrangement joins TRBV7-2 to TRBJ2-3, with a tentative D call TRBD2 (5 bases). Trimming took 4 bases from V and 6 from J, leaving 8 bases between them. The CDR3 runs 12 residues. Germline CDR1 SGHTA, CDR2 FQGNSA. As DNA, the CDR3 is TGTGCCAGCAGCTCAGCTAGCGATACGCAGTATTTT. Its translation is CASSSASDTQYF.

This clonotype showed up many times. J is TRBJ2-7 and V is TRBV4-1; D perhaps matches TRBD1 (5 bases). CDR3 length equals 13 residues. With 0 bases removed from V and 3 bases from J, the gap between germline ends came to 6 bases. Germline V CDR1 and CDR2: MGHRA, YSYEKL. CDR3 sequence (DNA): TGCGCCAGCAGCCAAGATCAGGGCTACGAGCAGTACTTC. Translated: CASSQDQGYEQYF.

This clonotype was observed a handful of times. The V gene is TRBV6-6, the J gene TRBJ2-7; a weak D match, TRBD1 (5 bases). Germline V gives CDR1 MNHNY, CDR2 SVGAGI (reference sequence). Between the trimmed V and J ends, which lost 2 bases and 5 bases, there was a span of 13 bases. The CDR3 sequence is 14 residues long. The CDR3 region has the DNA TGTGCCAGCAGTTACCCAGGCAGGGTCCACGAGCAGTACGTC. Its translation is CASSYPGRVHEQYV.

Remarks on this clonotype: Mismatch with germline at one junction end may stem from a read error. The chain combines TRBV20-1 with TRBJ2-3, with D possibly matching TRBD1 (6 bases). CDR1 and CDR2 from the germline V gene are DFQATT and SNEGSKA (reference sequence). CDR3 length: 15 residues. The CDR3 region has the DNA TGCAGTGCCCTCTCGGCCAGGGGACCCGCAGATACGCGGTATTTT. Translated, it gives CSALSARGPADTRYF.

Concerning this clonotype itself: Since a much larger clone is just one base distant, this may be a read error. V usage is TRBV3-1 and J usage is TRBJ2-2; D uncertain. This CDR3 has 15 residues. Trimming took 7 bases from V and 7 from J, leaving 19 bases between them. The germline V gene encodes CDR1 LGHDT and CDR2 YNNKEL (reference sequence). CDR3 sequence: CASTLRADYIGELFF. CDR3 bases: TGTGCCAGCACCCTACGGGCTGATTACATCGGGGAGCTGTTTTTT.

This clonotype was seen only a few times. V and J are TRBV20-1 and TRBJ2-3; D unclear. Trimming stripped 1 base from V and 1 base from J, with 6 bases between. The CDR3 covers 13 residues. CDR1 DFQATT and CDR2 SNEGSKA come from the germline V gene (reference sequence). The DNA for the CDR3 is TGCAGTGCTAGAGTCGCGGGCACAGATACGCAGTATTTT. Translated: CSARVAGTDTQYF.

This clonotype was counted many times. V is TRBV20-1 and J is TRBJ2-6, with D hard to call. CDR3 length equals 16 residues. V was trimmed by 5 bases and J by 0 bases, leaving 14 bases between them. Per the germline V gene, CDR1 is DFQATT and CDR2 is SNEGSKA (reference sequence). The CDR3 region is CSAPRARSSGANVLTF. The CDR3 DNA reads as TGCAGTGCTCCTCGGGCCCGAAGCTCTGGGGCCAACGTCCTGACTTTC.

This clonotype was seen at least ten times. CDR3 residues: CASRAATNEKLFF. Written as DNA, the CDR3 is TGTGCCAGCAGAGCTGCAACTAATGAAAAACTGTTTTTT. The V gene is TRBV12-3 or TRBV12-4, the J gene TRBJ1-4; D uncertain. The CDR3 length is 13 residues. The V end was cut by 6 bases, the J end by 0 bases, with 5 bases between.

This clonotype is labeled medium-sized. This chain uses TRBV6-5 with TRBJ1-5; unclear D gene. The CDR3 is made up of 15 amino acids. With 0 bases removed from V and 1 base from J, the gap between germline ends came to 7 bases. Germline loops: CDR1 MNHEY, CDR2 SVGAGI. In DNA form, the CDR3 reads TGTGCCAGCAGTTACTCGTACAGAAGCAATCAGCCCCAGCATTTT. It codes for CASSYSYRSNQPQHF.

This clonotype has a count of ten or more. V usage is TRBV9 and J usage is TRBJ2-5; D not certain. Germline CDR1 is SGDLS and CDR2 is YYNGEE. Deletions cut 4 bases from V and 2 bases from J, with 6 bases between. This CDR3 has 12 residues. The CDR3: CASSRAQETQYF. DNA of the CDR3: TGTGCCAGCAGCAGGGCGCAAGAGACCCAGTACTTC.